These 4 T cell receptor beta chains came from one sample sequenced in a study of T cells in Graves' hyperthyroidism and ophthalmopathy. TCR beta CDR3 region amplification was performed from RNA transcripts. During a first-round RT-PCR of the TCR CDR3, the HTBI primer set was used. TCRdb redid the calling of the multiplex PCR reads with MiXCR, one entry per CDR3 protein. The data hold 100,000 to 140,000 distinct CDR3 sequences, with 16% observed a single time. The sample was blood. The receptors come from a woman aged 45-59 years with Graves' hyperthyroidism.

In this sample, this clonotype turned up many times. The chain links TRBV2 to TRBJ2-2; perhaps TRBD2 as D (5 bases). The CDR3 has 15 residues. V lost 0 bases, J lost 0 bases, and 5 bases lay in between. Germline loops: CDR1 SNHLY, CDR2 FYNNEI. CDR3 bases: TGTGCCAGCAGTGAAGCGGGAGCGAACACCGGGGAGCTGTTTTTT. This translates into CASSEAGANTGELFF.

This clonotype came up many times. The chain carries TRBV7-9 and TRBJ2-2; D remains ambiguous. The CDR3 contains 13 residues. V dropped 0 bases and J dropped 10 bases, with 9 bases sitting between them. CDR1 is SEHNR and CDR2 is FQNEAQ in the germline V gene (reference sequence). CDR3 in DNA: TGTGCCAGCAGCTTAGCCGGACCTCTGGAGCTGTTTTTT. Translation: CASSLAGPLELFF.

The genes are TRBV20-1 and TRBJ1-2; D is unresolved. The CDR3 runs 13 residues. V lost 6 bases and J 3 bases, leaving 14 bases between the germline ends. CDR1 and CDR2 (germline): DFQATT, SNEGSKA (reference sequence). DNA of the CDR3: TGCAGTGCGGATAATCGGGGTGACTATGGCTACACCTTC. As protein: CSADNRGDYGYTF.

This clonotype showed up many times. This rearrangement joins TRBV7-3 to TRBJ2-1, with 9 bases identical to TRBD2. Looked up from germline, CDR1 is SGHTA and CDR2 is FQGTGA. This CDR3 is built from 19 residues. The ends lost 6 bases at V and 0 bases at J; junction bases unmatched: 15. In nucleotides, the CDR3 is TGTGCCAGCAGTTCGCAGGCAGCGGGAGGATTGAGCTCCTACAATGAGCAGTTCTTC. Encoded protein: CASSSQAAGGLSSYNEQFF.